A single sample is the source of the 23 T cell receptor beta chains below, sequenced in a study of blood T cells in healthy people across ages. With a J-beta primer mix and a sample-barcoded 5' primer, a second PCR ran about 7 to 12 cycles. MiXCR was run by TCRdb on the 5' RACE reads, yielding one entry per CDR3 protein. The sample carries around 970,000 distinct CDR3 sequences, about 51% recorded once. The sequencing input was blood. Source of these receptors: a woman in her sixties in good health.

The rearrangement joins TRBV12-3 or TRBV12-4 to TRBJ2-3; TRBD1 agrees at 9 bases. The CDR3 consists of 19 residues. Trimming cost V 5 bases and J 2 bases; bases outside gene matches: 17. The CDR3: CASSPRPGEQGAPTDTQYF. DNA of the CDR3: TGTGCCAGCAGTCCAAGACCGGGGGAACAGGGGGCTCCCACAGATACGCAGTATTTT.

The rearrangement joins TRBV4-2 to TRBJ2-3; D possibly corresponds to TRBD1 (6 bases). CDR1 and CDR2 from the germline V gene are LGHNA and YNFKEQ. The CDR3 totals 16 residues. V lost 5 bases, J lost 5 bases, and 20 bases lay in between. The CDR3 DNA reads as TGTGCCAGCAGCACCCTGCCGGGACACCGGGGAGATACGCAGTATTTT. It codes for CASSTLPGHRGDTQYF.

V is TRBV4-1 and J is TRBJ2-5; D is unclear. The J call may be wrong; the DNA end is better matched by TRBJ2-7. Germline V gives CDR1 MGHRA, CDR2 YSYEKL. The CDR3 covers 13 residues. The CDR3 here is CASSQGHRDEQYF. The CDR3 nucleotides are TGCGCCAGCAGCCAAGGACATAGGGACGAGCAGTACTTC.

The CDR3 nucleotides are TGCAGTGCGGGGGGGACTAGCGGGAGGACGCAGTACTTC. This codes for CSAGGTSGRTQYF. The rearrangement uses TRBV20-1 and TRBJ2-7; 15 positions match TRBD2. CDR3 length: 13 amino acids. Germline CDR1 DFQATT, CDR2 SNEGSKA (reference sequence). After removal of 6 bases from V and 9 bases from J, the junction contained 6 bases not matched to a gene.

This sequence joins TRBV5-1 and TRBJ2-1; 12 bases fit TRBD2. Trimming cost V 7 bases and J 5 bases; bases outside gene matches: 10. CDR1 and CDR2 (germline): SGHRS, YFSETQ. The CDR3 is made up of 16 amino acids. The chain's CDR3 is CASQRETSGSDNEQFF. The CDR3, as DNA: TGCGCCAGCCAAAGGGAGACTAGCGGGAGTGACAATGAGCAGTTCTTC. Full variable domain (missing parts from reference TRBV5-1 and TRBJ2-1): KAGVTQTPRYLIKTRGQQVTLSCSPISGHRSVSWYQQTPGQGLQFLFEYFSETQRNKGNFPGRFSGRQFSNSRSEMNVSTLELGDSALYLCASQRETSGSDNEQFFGPGTRLTVL.

The table lists this clonotype with a count of one. V gene TRBV11-2 combines with J gene TRBJ1-1; unclear D gene. The V gene lost 2 bases and the J gene lost 4 bases, with 20 bases spanning the gap. Germline V CDR1 and CDR2: SGHAT, FQNNGV. This CDR3 spans 17 amino acids. CDR3 loop: CASSLIFRRRSVTEAFF. In DNA, the CDR3 is TGTGCCAGCAGCTTAATTTTCCGTAGACGGTCTGTCACTGAAGCTTTCTTT.

This clonotype was seen more than once but under ten times. This chain joins TRBV29-1 and TRBJ2-5; TRBD2 agrees at 8 bases. The CDR3 covers 14 residues. V shed 3 bases, J shed 4 bases, and the junction held 7 bases outside the gene matches. Germline V gene lookup returns CDR1 SQVTM and CDR2 ANQGSEA. The CDR3 loop is CSVEASGSPETQYF. CDR3 coding DNA: TGCAGCGTTGAGGCTAGCGGGTCCCCAGAGACCCAGTACTTC. Filled out from reference TRBV29-1 and TRBJ2-5, the complete variable domain reads SAVISQKPSRDICQRGTSLTIQCQVDSQVTMMFWYRQQPGQSLTLIATANQGSEATYESGFVIDKFPISRPNLTFSTLTVSNMSPEDSSIYLCSVEASGSPETQYFGPGTRLLVL.

The V call is TRBV4-1, the J call TRBJ2-3; 8 nucleotides align to TRBD2. The J segment lost 2 bases and the V segment lost 0 bases, leaving 4 bases of the junction unmatched. The V gene's germline CDR1 is MGHRA and CDR2 YSYEKL. The CDR3 runs 16 residues. CDR3 protein: CASSQESSGVTDTQYF. The CDR3 DNA is TGCGCCAGCAGCCAAGAAAGTAGCGGGGTCACAGATACGCAGTATTTT.

V gene TRBV29-1 combines with J gene TRBJ1-1; TRBD1 aligns across 7 bases. The V gene end was trimmed by 5 bases and the J gene end by 3 bases; junction bases not matched to a gene: 9. Germline CDR1 reads SQVTM; CDR2 reads ANQGSEA. The CDR3 runs 14 residues. The CDR3 DNA is TGCAGCGTTATACAGGGGCGAATGGACACTGAAGCTTTCTTT. Residues: CSVIQGRMDTEAFF. Based on the CDR3 plus reference TRBV29-1 and TRBJ1-1, the full variable domain is SAVISQKPSRDICQRGTSLTIQCQVDSQVTMMFWYRQQPGQSLTLIATANQGSEATYESGFVIDKFPISRPNLTFSTLTVSNMSPEDSSIYLCSVIQGRMDTEAFFGQGTRLTVV.

About this clonotype: One end of the junction fails to match germline, which may point to a read error. V is TRBV7-9 and J is TRBJ2-7; 9 bases agree with TRBD2. This CDR3 contains 18 residues. Germline V gene sequence: CDR1 SEHNR, CDR2 FQNEAQ (reference sequence). The CDR3 DNA sequence: TGTGCCAGCAGCTTTTTCCCGGGACTAGCAGGGAAAACCTACGGGCAGTACTTC. It encodes CASSFFPGLAGKTYGQYF.

The chain uses TRBV5-8 and TRBJ2-7; TRBD2 might be the D (6 bases). CDR3 length equals 17 residues. Germline loops: CDR1 SGHTS, CDR2 YDEGEE. V was trimmed by 4 bases and J by 3 bases, leaving 23 bases between them. The CDR3 is CASSQGMGLSYNYEQYF. The CDR3 nucleotides are TGTGCCAGCAGCCAAGGCATGGGACTGAGTTACAACTACGAGCAGTACTTC.

There are a few counts of this clonotype. This chain connects TRBV21-1 to TRBJ2-1; the D segment call TRBD1 is taken from the table without a DNA check. TRBV21-1 is tagged as a pseudogene. The CDR3 runs 13 residues. Written as DNA, the CDR3 is TGTGCCAGAACCGGGACATCTACTTATGAGCAGTTCTTC. Translated, it gives CARTGTSTYEQFF.

This clonotype was recorded many times. DNA for the CDR3: TGTGCCAGCAGACTAGCGGGAGGGCCGGATACGCAGTATTTT. Protein sequence: CASRLAGGPDTQYF. V and J are TRBV2 and TRBJ2-3; TRBD2 agrees at 13 bases. J lost 6 bases, V lost 6 bases, and 3 bases had no gene match. The CDR3 has 14 residues. The germline V gene has CDR1 SNHLY and CDR2 FYNNEI. The whole variable domain, remainder taken from reference TRBV2 and TRBJ2-3, is EPEVTQTPSHQVTQMGQEVILRCVPISNHLYFYWYRQILGQKVEFLVSFYNNEISEKSEIFDDQFSVERPDGSNFTLKIRSTKLEDSAMYFCASRLAGGPDTQYFGPGTRLTVL.

This chain uses TRBV28 with TRBJ1-5; D gene ambiguous. This CDR3 is built from 14 residues. Germline V CDR1 and CDR2: MDHEN, SYDVKM. Trimming pared 8 bases from V and 7 bases from J, leaving 18 bases between. CDR3 coding DNA: TGTGCCAGCGGGGTCTTGCCGGGTGGCCAGCCCCAGCATTTT. Protein: CASGVLPGGQPQHF.

The rearrangement joins TRBV20-1 to TRBJ2-2; 8 bases align to TRBD2. This CDR3 spans 17 amino acids. With V trimmed by 0 bases and J by 2 bases, 8 bases remained unmatched. CDR1 is DFQATT and CDR2 is SNEGSKA in the germline V gene (reference sequence). The DNA of the CDR3 is TGCAGTGCTAGAGATCTCACTAGCGGACTTAACACCGGGGAGCTGTTTTTT. The encoded protein is CSARDLTSGLNTGELFF.

The chain has TRBV20-1 and TRBJ2-7; D gene uncertain. Trimming left V 1 base short and J 4 bases short, with 11 bases between. Per germline, CDR1 DFQATT and CDR2 SNEGSKA (reference sequence). The CDR3 totals 13 residues. DNA for the CDR3: TGCAGTGCTAGAGCCCGTCGAGATTACGAGCAGTACTTC. Protein product: CSARARRDYEQYF.

This chain connects TRBV25-1 to TRBJ2-3; 8 bases fit TRBD2. Germline CDR1 reads MGHDK; CDR2 reads SYGVNS. With 6 bases clipped from V and 3 bases from J, the junction kept 20 bases outside the gene matches. The CDR3 extends over 19 amino acids. The CDR3, as DNA: TGTGCCAGCAGCGAACTCGGGGGGGCGAGCTACCCCGGGACAGATACGCAGTATTTT. Its protein product is CASSELGGASYPGTDTQYF.

The rearrangement joins TRBV7-9 to TRBJ2-5, with 9 bases aligning to TRBD1. The end of the DNA is better explained by TRBJ2-7, so the J call may be wrong. From germline, CDR1 is SEHNR and CDR2 FQNEAQ (reference sequence). This CDR3 is 17 amino acids long. Here the CDR3 DNA reads TGTGCCAGCAGCTTAAGGCCTCGGACAGGGGCTGGCTACGAGCAGTACTTC. Encoded protein: CASSLRPRTGAGYEQYF.

This clonotype was observed a handful of times. CDR3 amino acids: CASTDFLAGGADTQYF. CDR3 nucleotide sequence: TGTGCCAGCACCGACTTTCTAGCGGGAGGAGCAGATACGCAGTATTTT. V is TRBV27 and J is TRBJ2-3; 11 nucleotides align to TRBD2. Germline CDR1 MNHEY, CDR2 SMNVEV (reference sequence). Trimming cost V 7 bases and J 4 bases; bases outside gene matches: 10. The CDR3 is 16 amino acids.

This clonotype was seen only once. The rearrangement uses TRBV20-1 and TRBJ2-4; 9 nucleotides match TRBD2. The J call may be incorrect, as the DNA end agrees better with TRBJ2-7. Germline V gives CDR1 DFQATT, CDR2 SNEGSKA (reference sequence). This CDR3 is 14 amino acids long. CDR3 nucleotides: TGCAGTGCTAGAGCTTGGACTAGCGTCTACGAGCAGTACTTC. Its protein product is CSARAWTSVYEQYF.

The chain is built from TRBV20-1 and TRBJ2-1, with TRBD1 identical over 9 bases. Unmatched junction bases numbered 12, after V lost 7 bases and J lost 8 bases. Germline V gives CDR1 DFQATT, CDR2 SNEGSKA (reference sequence). The CDR3 loop spans 14 amino acids. The CDR3 region is CSVQTGTGFHEQFF. The CDR3 bases are TGCAGTGTTCAAACCGGGACAGGGTTTCATGAGCAGTTCTTC.

V and J are TRBV18 and TRBJ2-3; 9 bases align to TRBD1. Germline loops: CDR1 KGHSH, CDR2 LQKENI. This CDR3 is 15 amino acids long. Unmatched junction bases numbered 8, after V lost 2 bases and J lost 8 bases. The CDR3 region has the DNA TGTGCCAGCTCACCAGGTGGGACAGGGCTGGCTACGCAGTATTTT. Translating it yields CASSPGGTGLATQYF.

The chain is built from TRBV11-2 and TRBJ2-1; the D call may be TRBD1 or TRBD2 (5 bases each). The length of the CDR3 is 14 residues. Per germline, CDR1 SGHAT and CDR2 FQNNGV. Trimming stripped 6 bases from V and 7 bases from J, with 16 bases between. DNA of the CDR3: TGTGCCAGCAGGTCAAGTGGGGGTTTGAATGAGCAGTTCTTC. It encodes CASRSSGGLNEQFF.